This record concerns one T cell receptor beta chain sequence. The antigen remains unidentified. Germline V lookup: CDR1 MNHNS, CDR2 SASEGT. V dropped 7 bases and J dropped 3; count of bases not matched to a gene: 12. The CDR3 is 15 residues long. This sample is drawn from a study of cytomegalovirus exposure and HLA in healthy donors. Study-level points and caveats: TCR beta V segments were, for the most part, productive about 87% or about 30% of the time in an earlier analysis. Being indistinguishable, some V segments were excluded, TRBV6-2 and TRBV6-3 among them. The listing of 150 or so TCR beta chains classed them as cytomegalovirus-associated.

With 60 Vbeta and 13 Jbeta primers, the PCR was carried out. Method: immunoSEQ multiplex PCR; TCRdb's copy keeps in-frame clones and lacks some. This table has a few hundred thousand clones, about 82% appearing once. The chain uses TRBV6-1 and TRBJ2-7; 7 bases align to TRBD1. Sequencing used PBMCs. The sequence was collected from a man aged 25-40 years in good health and CMV-seronegative. The CDR3 nucleotides are TGTGCCAGCAAGGGGGCCCAAGTTGGAGGCTACGAGCAGTACTTC. Translation gives CASKGAQVGGYEQYF.